This TCR beta chain derives from a study of CXCR3-negative and CXCR3-positive naive CD8 T cells (dated by TCRdb to between 2018 and 2021). Turning to the overall study: Roughly 130 million TRB reads were obtained in total, roughly 1.5 +/- 0.3 million reads per library. The TRBV-TRBJ cluster analysis covered naive subsets from roughly 5 donors and memory cells from 3 donors. Data from about ten donors, pooled across two independent experiments, went into the diversity and physicochemical repertoire analyses.

Study-level results and caveats: Because surface CD5, which has been linked to self-reactivity in mice, was comparable between naive subsets, TCR interaction strength was also inferred from TRB CDR3 physicochemical properties. Freshly isolated PBMCs were used for most assays because CXCR3 expression partially decreased after cryopreservation. TRB CDR3s from CXCR3-positive naive cells showed higher hydrophobicity (lower Kidera factor 4), lower energy, and higher strength and volume indices than CXCR3-negative naive cells. Both naive subsets had comparably high repertoire diversity, while memory CD8+ T cells had much lower repertoire diversity. Naive CXCR3-negative and CXCR3-positive cells from the same donor showed similar TRBV-TRBJ usage, whereas memory cells showed distinct patterns.

For every CD8+ T cell subset, 300,000 cells were flow-sorted straight into RLT lysis buffer, and each subset was sorted in triplicate. Naive CD8+ T cells were defined stringently as CD45RO-CCR7+CD27+CD95- to exclude memory contaminants. Peripheral blood mononuclear cells were isolated from buffy coats by standard density gradient centrifugation. A FACSAria III was used to flow-sort naive CD8+ T cells into CXCR3-negative and CXCR3-positive populations. An RNeasy Mini Kit was used to extract total RNA from the sorted cells. Concerning this clonotype itself: What this receptor recognizes is not known.

The germline V gene encodes CDR1 LNHDA and CDR2 SQIVND (reference sequence). The CDR3 measures 18 amino acids from cysteine to phenylalanine. The coding DNA is unavailable. These reads were obtained on a NextSeq 550. The Human TCR Profiling Kit (MiLaboratory) was used to make UMI-labeled 5' RACE TRB cDNA libraries. cDNA synthesis used the entire amount of extracted RNA, and PCR amplification then used the entire amount of cDNA produced. Libraries were prepared in parallel with an identical number of PCR cycles. The source study handled its data this way. With a requirement of at least two reads per UMI, MIGEC and MiXCR extracted about 57,000 +/- 9,900 unique UMI-labeled TRB cDNA molecules per library. On average, each library contained approximately 40,000 +/- 10,000 functional in-frame TRB CDR3 nucleotide clonotypes without stop codons. After downsampling to 5000 UMI-labeled TRB molecules per sample, diversity metrics such as normalized Shannon-Wiener and Chao1 were calculated in VDJtools. VDJtools was used to calculate clonotype-size-weighted physicochemical properties of the central five CDR3 residues, namely interaction energy, strength, volume and Kidera factor 4. Following reprocessing of the reads by TCRdb, the data hold one row per CDR3 protein sequence and no DNA is available. These V and J calls are TCRdb output, not the study's own analysis. The table held for this sample gives 40,000 to 45,000 distinct CDR3 sequences. In total, the top ten clones hold 1.5% to 2% of the sample.

The V gene is TRBV19 and the J gene is TRBJ2-1; no DNA is available, so the TRBD1 call from TCRdb remains unchecked. The receptor was derived from a human donor in good health. Some clones in this sample may be carry-over from other donors' samples. The sequenced sample consisted of naive CXCR3- CD8+ T cells from blood. In light of the paper, this sample's cell subset or site label describes: CD45RO-CCR7+CD27+CD95- naive CD8+ T cells lacking CXCR3 (TNR3-). The CDR3 protein: CASSIDSGGGSSYNEQFF.